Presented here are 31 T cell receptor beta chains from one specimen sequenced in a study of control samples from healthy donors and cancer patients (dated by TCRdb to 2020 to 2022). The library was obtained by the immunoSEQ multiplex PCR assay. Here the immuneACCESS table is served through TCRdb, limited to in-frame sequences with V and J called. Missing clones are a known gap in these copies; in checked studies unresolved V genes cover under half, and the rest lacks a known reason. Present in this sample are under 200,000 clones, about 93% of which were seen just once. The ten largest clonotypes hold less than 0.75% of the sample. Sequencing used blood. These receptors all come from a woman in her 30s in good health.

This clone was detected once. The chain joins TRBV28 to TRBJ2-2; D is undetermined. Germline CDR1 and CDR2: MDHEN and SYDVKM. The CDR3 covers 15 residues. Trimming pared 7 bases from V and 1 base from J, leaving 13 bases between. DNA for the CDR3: TGTGCCAGCACCGTCGGTGGACGGAACACCGGGGAGCTGTTTTTT. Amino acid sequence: CASTVGGRNTGELFF. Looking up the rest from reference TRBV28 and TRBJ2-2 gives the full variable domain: DVKVTQSSRYLVKRTGEKVFLECVQDMDHENMFWYRQDPGLGLRLIYFSYDVKMKEKGDIPEGYSVSREKKERFSLILESASTNQTSMYLCASTVGGRNTGELFFGEGSRLTVL.

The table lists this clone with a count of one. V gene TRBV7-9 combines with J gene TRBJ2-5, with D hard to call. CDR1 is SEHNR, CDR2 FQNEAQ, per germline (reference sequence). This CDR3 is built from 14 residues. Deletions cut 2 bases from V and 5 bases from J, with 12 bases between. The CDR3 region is CASSLSYGLETQYF. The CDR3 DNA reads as TGTGCCAGCAGCTTATCGTACGGGCTTGAGACCCAGTACTTC.

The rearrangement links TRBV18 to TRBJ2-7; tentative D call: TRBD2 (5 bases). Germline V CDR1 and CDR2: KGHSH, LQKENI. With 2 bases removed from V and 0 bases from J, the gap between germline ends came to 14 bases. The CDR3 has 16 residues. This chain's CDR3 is CASSPSRGPLSYEQYF. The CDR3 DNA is TGTGCCAGCTCACCATCTCGGGGTCCCCTCTCCTACGAGCAGTACTTC.

Written as DNA, the CDR3 is TGTGCCAGCAGCTTGGCTTCGGGGCGACGGACTGAAGCTTTCTTT. This codes for CASSLASGRRTEAFF. V usage is TRBV5-6 and J usage is TRBJ1-1; TRBD1 is a possible D gene (5 bases). The CDR3 loop spans 15 amino acids. Deletions cut 0 bases from V and 5 bases from J, with 14 bases between. Germline assignment: CDR1 SGHDT and CDR2 YYEEEE.

CDR3 residues: CASSPMTGVGTEAFF. The CDR3, as DNA: TGTGCCAGCAGCCCCATGACAGGGGTGGGCACTGAAGCTTTCTTT. The chain combines TRBV7-9 with TRBJ1-1; 8 bases agree with TRBD1. This CDR3 is 15 amino acids long. The V gene's germline CDR1 is SEHNR and CDR2 FQNEAQ (reference sequence). With V trimmed by 5 bases and J by 4 bases, 9 bases remained unmatched.

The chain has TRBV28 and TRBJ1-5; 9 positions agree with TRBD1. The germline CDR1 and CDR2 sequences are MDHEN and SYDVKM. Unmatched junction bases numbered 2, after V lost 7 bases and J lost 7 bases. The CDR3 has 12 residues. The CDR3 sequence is CASTTGGQPQHF. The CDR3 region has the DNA TGTGCCAGCACCACAGGGGGCCAGCCCCAGCATTTT.

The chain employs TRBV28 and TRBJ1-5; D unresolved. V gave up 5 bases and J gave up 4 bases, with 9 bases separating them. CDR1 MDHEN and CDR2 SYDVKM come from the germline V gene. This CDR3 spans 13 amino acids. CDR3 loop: CASSKRLNQPQHF. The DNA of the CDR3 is TGTGCCAGCAGTAAACGACTGAATCAGCCCCAGCATTTT.

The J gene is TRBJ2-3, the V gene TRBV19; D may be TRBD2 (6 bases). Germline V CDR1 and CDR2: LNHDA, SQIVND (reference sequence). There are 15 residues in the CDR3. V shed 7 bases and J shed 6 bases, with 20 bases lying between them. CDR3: CASTGGGTSLDTQYF. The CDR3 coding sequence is TGTGCCAGTACGGGCGGCGGGACCTCCCTGGATACGCAGTATTTT.

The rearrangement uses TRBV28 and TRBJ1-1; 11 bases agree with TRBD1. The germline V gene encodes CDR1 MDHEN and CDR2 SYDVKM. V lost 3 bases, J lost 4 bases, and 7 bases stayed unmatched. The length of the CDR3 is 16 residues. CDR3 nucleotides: TGTGCCAGCAGTTTGGTCCCGGGACAGGGGGGCACTGAAGCTTTCTTT. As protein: CASSLVPGQGGTEAFF.

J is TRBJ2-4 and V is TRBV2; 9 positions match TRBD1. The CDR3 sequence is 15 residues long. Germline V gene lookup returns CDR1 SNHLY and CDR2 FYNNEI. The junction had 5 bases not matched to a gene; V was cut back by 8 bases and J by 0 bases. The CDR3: CASERDRVAKNIQYF. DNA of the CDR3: TGTGCCAGCGAACGGGACAGGGTAGCCAAAAACATTCAGTACTTC.

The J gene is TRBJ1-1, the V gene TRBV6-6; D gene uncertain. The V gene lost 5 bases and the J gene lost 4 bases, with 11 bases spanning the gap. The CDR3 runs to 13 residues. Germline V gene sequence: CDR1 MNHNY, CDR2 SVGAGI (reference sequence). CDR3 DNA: TGTGCCAGCAGTCTACAAGGAGGCACTGAAGCTTTCTTT. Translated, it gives CASSLQGGTEAFF.

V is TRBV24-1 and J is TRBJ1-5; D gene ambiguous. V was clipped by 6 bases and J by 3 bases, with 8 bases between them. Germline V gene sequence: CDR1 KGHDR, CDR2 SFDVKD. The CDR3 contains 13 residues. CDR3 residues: CATSRGNNQPQHF. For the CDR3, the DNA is TGTGCCACCAGTCGGGGAAACAATCAGCCCCAGCATTTT.

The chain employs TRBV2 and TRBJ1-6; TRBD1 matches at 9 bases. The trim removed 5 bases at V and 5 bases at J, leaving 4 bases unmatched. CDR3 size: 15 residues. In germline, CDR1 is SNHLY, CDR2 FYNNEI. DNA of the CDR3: TGTGCCAGCAGTTCACGGACAGGGGATAATTCACCCCTCCACTTT. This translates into CASSSRTGDNSPLHF. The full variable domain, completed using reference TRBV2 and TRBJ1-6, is EPEVTQTPSHQVTQMGQEVILRCVPISNHLYFYWYRQILGQKVEFLVSFYNNEISEKSEIFDDQFSVERPDGSNFTLKIRSTKLEDSAMYFCASSSRTGDNSPLHFGNGTRLTVT.

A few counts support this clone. Here the CDR3 DNA reads TGTGCCAGCAGCTTAGCTCGCGGGGGCTCCTACGAGCAGTACTTC. Translating gives CASSLARGGSYEQYF. The chain carries TRBV7-9 and TRBJ2-7, with 7 nucleotides matching TRBD2. CDR1 is SEHNR, CDR2 FQNEAQ, per germline (reference sequence). After removal of 0 bases from V and 0 bases from J, the junction contained 2 bases not matched to a gene. The CDR3 length is 15 residues.

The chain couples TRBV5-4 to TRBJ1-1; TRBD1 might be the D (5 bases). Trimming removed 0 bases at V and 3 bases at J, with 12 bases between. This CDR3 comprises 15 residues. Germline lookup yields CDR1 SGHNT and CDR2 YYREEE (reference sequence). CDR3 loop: CASSLDAGLDTEAFF. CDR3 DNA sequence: TGTGCCAGCAGCTTGGACGCAGGGTTAGACACTGAAGCTTTCTTT.

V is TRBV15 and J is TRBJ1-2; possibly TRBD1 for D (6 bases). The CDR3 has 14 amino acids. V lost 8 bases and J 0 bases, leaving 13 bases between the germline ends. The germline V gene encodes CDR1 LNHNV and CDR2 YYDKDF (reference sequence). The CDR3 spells CATSSRTANYGYTF. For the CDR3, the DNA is TGTGCCACCTCAAGTCGGACAGCTAACTATGGCTACACCTTC.

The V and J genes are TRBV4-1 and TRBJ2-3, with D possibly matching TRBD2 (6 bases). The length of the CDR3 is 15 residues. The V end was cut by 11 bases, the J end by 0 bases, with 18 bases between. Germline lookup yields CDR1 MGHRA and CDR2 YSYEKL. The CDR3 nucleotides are TGCGCCTCACGAGGAGGGGACTCGAGCACAGATACGCAGTATTTT. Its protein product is CASRGGDSSTDTQYF.

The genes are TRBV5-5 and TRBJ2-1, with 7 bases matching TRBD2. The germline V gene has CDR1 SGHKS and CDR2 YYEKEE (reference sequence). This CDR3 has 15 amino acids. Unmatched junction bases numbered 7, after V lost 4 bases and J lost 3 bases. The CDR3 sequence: CASSRSLADYNEQFF. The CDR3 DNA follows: TGTGCCAGCAGCCGCTCCCTAGCGGACTACAATGAGCAGTTCTTC.

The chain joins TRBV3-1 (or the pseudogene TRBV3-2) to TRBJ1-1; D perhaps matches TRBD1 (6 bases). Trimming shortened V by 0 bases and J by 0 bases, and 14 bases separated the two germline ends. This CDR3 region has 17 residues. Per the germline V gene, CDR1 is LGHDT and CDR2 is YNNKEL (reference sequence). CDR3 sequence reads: CASSQDATGRVNTEAFF. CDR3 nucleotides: TGTGCCAGCAGCCAAGATGCGACAGGCCGGGTGAACACTGAAGCTTTCTTT.

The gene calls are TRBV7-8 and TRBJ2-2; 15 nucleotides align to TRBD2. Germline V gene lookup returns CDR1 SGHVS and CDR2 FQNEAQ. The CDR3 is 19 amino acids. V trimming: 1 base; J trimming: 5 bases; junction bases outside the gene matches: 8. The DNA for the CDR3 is TGTGCCAGCAGCTTAGTTCGGACTAGCGGGAGGGCCATGACCGGGGAGCTGTTTTTT. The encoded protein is CASSLVRTSGRAMTGELFF.

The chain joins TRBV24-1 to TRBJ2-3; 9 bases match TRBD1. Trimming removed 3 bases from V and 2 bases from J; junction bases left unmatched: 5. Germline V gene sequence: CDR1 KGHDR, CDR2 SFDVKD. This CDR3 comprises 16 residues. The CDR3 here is CATSDPTGGVTDTQYF. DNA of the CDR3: TGTGCCACCAGTGATCCGACAGGGGGGGTCACAGATACGCAGTATTTT.

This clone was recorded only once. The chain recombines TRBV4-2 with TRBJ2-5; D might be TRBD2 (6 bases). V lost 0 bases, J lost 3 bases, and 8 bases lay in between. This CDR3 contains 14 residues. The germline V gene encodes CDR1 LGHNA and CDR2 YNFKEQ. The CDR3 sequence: CASSQDWGEETQYF. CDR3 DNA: TGTGCCAGCAGCCAAGATTGGGGGGAAGAGACCCAGTACTTC.

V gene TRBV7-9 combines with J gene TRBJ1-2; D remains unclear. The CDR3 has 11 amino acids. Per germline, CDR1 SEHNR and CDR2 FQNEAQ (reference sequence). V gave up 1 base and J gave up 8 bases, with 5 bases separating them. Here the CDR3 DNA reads TGTGCCAGCAGCTTAGGAGGGGGCTACACCTTC. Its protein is CASSLGGGYTF.

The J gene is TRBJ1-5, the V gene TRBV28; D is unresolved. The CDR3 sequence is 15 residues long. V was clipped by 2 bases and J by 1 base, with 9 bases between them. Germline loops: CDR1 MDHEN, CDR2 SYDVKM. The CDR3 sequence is CASSLQTPSNQPQHF. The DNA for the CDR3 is TGTGCCAGCAGTTTACAGACACCCAGCAATCAGCCCCAGCATTTT.

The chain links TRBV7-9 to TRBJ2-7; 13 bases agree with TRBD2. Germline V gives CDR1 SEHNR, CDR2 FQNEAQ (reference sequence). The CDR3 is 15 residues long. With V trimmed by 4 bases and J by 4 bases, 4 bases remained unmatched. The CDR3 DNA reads TGTGCCAGCAGCTCGGGACTAGCGGGAATGTACGAGCAGTACTTC. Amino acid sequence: CASSSGLAGMYEQYF.

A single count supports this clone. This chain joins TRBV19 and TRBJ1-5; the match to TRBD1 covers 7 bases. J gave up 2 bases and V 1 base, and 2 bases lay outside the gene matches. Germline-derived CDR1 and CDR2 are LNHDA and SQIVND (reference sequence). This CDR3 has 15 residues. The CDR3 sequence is CASSIGDRGNQPQHF. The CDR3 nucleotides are TGTGCCAGTAGTATAGGTGACAGGGGCAATCAGCCCCAGCATTTT.

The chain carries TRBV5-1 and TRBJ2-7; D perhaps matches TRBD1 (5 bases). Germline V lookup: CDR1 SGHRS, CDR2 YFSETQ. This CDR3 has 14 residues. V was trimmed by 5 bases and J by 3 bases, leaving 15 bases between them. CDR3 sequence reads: CASRQDFRSYEQYF. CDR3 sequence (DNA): TGCGCCAGCAGACAGGATTTCAGGAGCTACGAGCAGTACTTC.

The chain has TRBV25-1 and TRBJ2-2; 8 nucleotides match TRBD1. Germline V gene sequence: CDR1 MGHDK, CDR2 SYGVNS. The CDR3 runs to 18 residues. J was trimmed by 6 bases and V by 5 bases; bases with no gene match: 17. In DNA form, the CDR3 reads TGTGCCAGCAGTCCTAGCCCCGGACAGGGCGGCTGGGCCGGGGAGCTGTTTTTT. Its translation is CASSPSPGQGGWAGELFF.

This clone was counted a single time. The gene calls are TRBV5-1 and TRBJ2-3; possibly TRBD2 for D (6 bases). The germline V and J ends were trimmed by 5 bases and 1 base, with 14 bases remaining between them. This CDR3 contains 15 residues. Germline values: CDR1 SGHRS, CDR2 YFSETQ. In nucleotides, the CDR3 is TGCGCCAGCAGTATAGGAGGGGTCCGCACAGATACGCAGTATTTT. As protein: CASSIGGVRTDTQYF.

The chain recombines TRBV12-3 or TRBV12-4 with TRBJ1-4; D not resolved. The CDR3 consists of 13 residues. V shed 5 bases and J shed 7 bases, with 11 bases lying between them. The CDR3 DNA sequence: TGTGCCAGCAGTCGGACGGGGAGTGAAAAACTGTTTTTT. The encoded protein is CASSRTGSEKLFF.

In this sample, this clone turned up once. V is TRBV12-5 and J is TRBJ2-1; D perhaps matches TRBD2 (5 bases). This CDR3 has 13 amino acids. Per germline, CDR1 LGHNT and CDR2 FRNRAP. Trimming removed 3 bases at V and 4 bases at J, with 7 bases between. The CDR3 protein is CASGFREYNEQFF. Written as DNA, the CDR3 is TGTGCTAGTGGTTTTAGGGAGTACAATGAGCAGTTCTTC. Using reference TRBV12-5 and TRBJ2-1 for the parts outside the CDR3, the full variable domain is DARVTQTPRHKVTEMGQEVTMRCQPILGHNTVFWYRQTMMQGLELLAYFRNRAPLDDSGMPKDRFSAEMPDATLATLKIQPSEPRDSAVYFCASGFREYNEQFFGPGTRLTVL.